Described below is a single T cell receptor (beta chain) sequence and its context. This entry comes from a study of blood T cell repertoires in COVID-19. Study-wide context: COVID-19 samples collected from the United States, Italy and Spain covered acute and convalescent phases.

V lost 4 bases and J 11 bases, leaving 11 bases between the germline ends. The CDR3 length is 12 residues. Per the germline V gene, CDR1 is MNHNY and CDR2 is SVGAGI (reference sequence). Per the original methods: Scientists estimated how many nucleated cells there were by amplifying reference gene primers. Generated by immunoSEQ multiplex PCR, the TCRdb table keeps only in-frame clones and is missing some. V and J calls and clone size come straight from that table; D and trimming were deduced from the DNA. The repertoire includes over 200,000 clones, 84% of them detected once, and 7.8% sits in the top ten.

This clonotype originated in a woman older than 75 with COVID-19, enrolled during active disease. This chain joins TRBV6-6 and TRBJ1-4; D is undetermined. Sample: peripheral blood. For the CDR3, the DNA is TGTGCCAGCAGTTGGGAGGTGGAGAAACTGTTTTTT. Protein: CASSWEVEKLFF.